The 5 T cell receptor beta chains below all came from one sample that was sequenced in a study of blood T cell repertoires in COVID-19. Sequencing used immunoSEQ multiplex PCR; TCRdb keeps in-frame clones, though not all of them. The sample has 270,000 or so clones; just under 90% are singletons. The sequencing sample was made of peripheral blood. The receptors originated from a woman aged 25 to 39 with COVID-19, enrolled during active disease.

The chain is built from TRBV6-5 and TRBJ1-2; 11 bases agree with TRBD1. The V gene end was trimmed by 2 bases and the J gene end by 7 bases; junction bases not matched to a gene: 6. This CDR3 region has 15 residues. CDR1 and CDR2 (germline): MNHEY, SVGAGI. This CDR3 is CASSYLGQGARGYTF. The CDR3 coding sequence is TGTGCCAGCAGTTACCTAGGACAGGGGGCGCGTGGCTACACCTTC.

This clone was seen just once. This chain joins TRBV4-1 and TRBJ2-1, with TRBD1 identical over 11 bases. The CDR3 contains 15 residues. Germline V gene data show CDR1 as MGHRA and CDR2 as YSYEKL. V was clipped by 4 bases and J by 7 bases; unmatched bases: 6. The CDR3 bases are TGCGCCAGCAGCCCTGGACAGGGGGCAAAAAATGAGCAGTTCTTC. Translating gives CASSPGQGAKNEQFF.

The chain uses TRBV29-1 and TRBJ1-4, with D uncertain. The CDR3 has 13 amino acids. Germline values: CDR1 SQVTM, CDR2 ANQGSEA. The V and J ends lost 4 bases and 4 bases respectively, with 10 bases between them. CDR3 region: CSVVRGNNEKLFF. The CDR3 DNA reads TGCAGCGTTGTACGAGGGAATAATGAAAAACTGTTTTTT.

This clone was observed a handful of times. The chain employs TRBV5-1 and TRBJ1-1, with a weak D call TRBD1 (5 bases). Germline CDR1 reads SGHRS; CDR2 reads YFSETQ. There are 15 residues in the CDR3. Trimming pared 4 bases from V and 2 bases from J, leaving 15 bases between. As DNA, the CDR3 is TGCGCCAGCAGCGGGAGGACATCCGATAACACTGAAGCTTTCTTT. Protein product: CASSGRTSDNTEAFF.

Notes on this clone: A junction end diverges from the germline sequence, so it may reflect a read error. V usage is TRBV19 and J usage is TRBJ1-6; 8 bases agree with TRBD1. This CDR3 comprises 14 residues. Germline V gene lookup returns CDR1 LNHDA and CDR2 SQIVND (reference sequence). The CDR3 reads CASIQTGDKSPLHF. In DNA form, the CDR3 reads TGTGCCAGTATCCAGACAGGGGATAAGTCACCCCTCCACTTT.